This T cell receptor (beta chain) was identified in a study of blood T cell repertoires in COVID-19. On the study more broadly: There were acute and convalescent COVID-19 samples, and they came from the United States, Italy and Spain. In each case, the material was cDNA or gDNA derived from T cells, B-cell-depleted T cells, or PBMCs.

V dropped 4 bases and J dropped 5; count of bases not matched to a gene: 14. The CDR3 loop spans 17 amino acids. Per germline, CDR1 LGHDT and CDR2 YNNKEL (reference sequence). This table comes from immunoSEQ multiplex PCR, and its TCRdb copy is limited to in-frame clones, with some not included. The table shows 490,000 or so clones, with roughly nine tenths occurring only once. Participants were aged roughly 18 to 100 years from roughly 26 US areas. V is TRBV3-1 (or the pseudogene TRBV3-2) and J is TRBJ1-2; 9 positions agree with TRBD1. The sequencing input was PBMCs or T cells enriched from blood (not recorded which). This receptor was obtained from an older woman who had recovered from COVID-19. The CDR3 DNA is TGTGCCAGCAGCCCACAGGGGGCAAATGCTGGGAGATATGGCTACACCTTC. Protein: CASSPQGANAGRYGYTF.